The present T cell receptor beta chain was sequenced within a study of T cell responses to AZD1222 COVID-19 vaccine. Here immunoSEQ multiplex PCR was the method, and the copy in TCRdb shows in-frame clones only, minus some. This table has some 150,000 clones, around 88% appearing once. Germline V gene lookup returns CDR1 LNHDA and CDR2 SQIVND (reference sequence). The CDR3 sequence is 15 residues long. Trimming took 3 bases from V and 3 from J; bases not matched to a gene: 2. The receptor was derived from an adult in good health. This chain links TRBV19 with TRBJ2-2; 9 nucleotides agree with TRBD2. Sample: peripheral blood, taken on day 0 of AZD1222 vaccination. The chain's CDR3 is CASSMLAGHTGELFF. CDR3 DNA sequence: TGTGCCAGTAGTATGCTAGCGGGACACACCGGGGAGCTGTTTTTT.